This TCR beta chain was identified in a study of OX40 agonist ivuxolimab in advanced cancers. The protocol was immunoSEQ multiplex PCR, while the TCRdb copy is restricted to in-frame clones and leaves out a portion. Of about 82,000 clones in the sample, around 86% are singletons; the top ten hold about 1.9%. This CDR3 contains 14 residues. Germline CDR1 reads MNHNS; CDR2 reads SASEGT. V shed 5 bases and J 7 bases; nucleotides not matched to a gene: 4. The clonotype originates from an adult with an advanced solid tumor such as melanoma, head and neck, liver or kidney cancer. The sample here was CD4+ or CD8+ T cells sorted from blood, taken in a trial of the OX40 agonist ivuxolimab. This chain joins TRBV6-1 and TRBJ2-1, with TRBD2 identical over 11 bases. CDR3 residues: CASSIAGGFNEQFF. The CDR3 DNA is TGTGCCAGCAGTATAGCGGGAGGGTTTAATGAGCAGTTCTTC.